This T cell receptor beta chain was recorded in a study of regulatory T cells in long-lasting Graves disease. On the study more broadly: Prior antithyroid drug treatment in newly diagnosed Graves' patients lasted under 3 months.

Investigators prepared the TCR beta libraries by applying iRepertoire HTBI primers and Arm-PCR of CDR3 regions. Each CDR3 protein gets one entry after TCRdb re-called the multiplex PCR reads with MiXCR. The sample contains a few hundred thousand distinct CDR3 sequences, just over 20% of which appear only once. The time point is: newly diagnosed GD, antithyroid drugs for less than 3 months. The TCR library used RNA extracted from PBMCs. Patients were enrolled at an endocrinology department in Xi'an, China. Regarding the study as a whole: Gene preferences differed: TRBV28, TRBJ1-2, TRBJ2-5 in persistent cases. The study found lower TCR diversity in persistent Graves' patients than in newly diagnosed ones.

Between the trimmed V and J ends, which lost 2 bases and 6 bases, there was a span of 9 bases. CDR1 LNHDA and CDR2 SQIVND come from the germline V gene (reference sequence). This CDR3 region has 13 residues. About this clonotype: The target antigen is unknown.

Sequenced here: peripheral blood mononuclear cells (PBMCs), sampled at new diagnosis, from a patient treated with antithyroid drugs. The TCR comes from a female donor with Graves disease. The V call is TRBV19, the J call TRBJ2-3, with no clear D. CDR3 in amino acids: CASSISRPDTQYF. As DNA, the CDR3 is TGTGCCAGTAGTATATCCCGCCCCGATACGCAGTATTTT.